One and the same sample provided the 11 T cell receptor gamma chains below, sequenced in a study of gamma delta lymphoproliferative disorders and STAT genes. PBMCs from patients and controls supplied the genomic DNA for sequencing. TCRdb reprocessed the multiplex PCR reads using CATT. The repertoire holds over a thousand gamma-chain clones, roughly 13% seen once, with about a sixth in the top ten. What was sequenced was blood. These receptors were collected from a human donor in good health.

This clone is termed large. Because the CDR3's place on the DNA is in doubt, the DNA is left out and the CDR3 is given as listed by TCRdb. No J gene call was made, and the V gene is TRGV11. TRGV11 is labeled an ORF, and its function is uncertain. Both ends counted, the CDR3 spans 18 residues. CDR3 sequence reads: CTTVPAGFPPCSDWIKTF.

The rearrangement uses TRGV9 and TRGJP1. Because TCRdb records no J gene, it was assigned here through a match of the DNA to germline. The CDR3 runs to 16 residues. J gave up 3 bases and V 0 bases, and 7 bases lay outside the gene matches. Per germline, CDR1 GITISATS and CDR2 ISYDGTV (reference sequence). The CDR3 coding sequence is TGTGCCTTGTGGGAGGTGCAGGGGGCCACTGGTTGGTTCAAGATATTT. Protein sequence: CALWEVQGATGWFKIF.

This clone qualifies as medium-sized (0.01 to 0.1%). The chain links TRGV3 to TRGJ1 or TRGJ2. Assignment of the J gene here rests on matching the DNA to germline, because TCRdb gives none. With V trimmed by 0 bases and J by 2 bases, 4 bases remained unmatched. CDR3 size: 14 residues. CDR1 is VTNTFY, CDR2 YDVSTARD, per germline (reference sequence). The CDR3 region is CATWDRPHYYKKLF. The CDR3 DNA sequence: TGTGCCACCTGGGACAGGCCCCATTATTATAAGAAACTCTTT.

Judged by abundance, this clone is medium-sized. CDR3 protein: CATWAGPPPYTTGWFKIF. The CDR3 DNA reads TGTGCCACCTGGGCGGGGCCCCCCCCTTATACCACTGGTTGGTTCAAGATATTT. The chain has TRGV8 and TRGJP1. The J gene is not listed in TCRdb, so it was assigned here from a DNA match to germline. With 5 bases clipped from V and 0 bases from J, the junction kept 15 bases outside the gene matches. Germline lookup yields CDR1 VENAVY and CDR2 YDSYNSRV. The CDR3 has 18 amino acids.

This clone is large within its sample. The chain recombines TRGV10 with TRGJP1. The J gene, left out of TCRdb, was set here by checking the DNA against germline. TRGV10 is an ORF; its function is uncertain. After removal of 8 bases from V and 7 bases from J, the junction contained 5 bases not matched to a gene. CDR3 size: 12 residues. CDR3: CAAWDCGWFKIF. CDR3 DNA sequence: TGTGCTGCGTGGGATTGTGGTTGGTTCAAGATATTT.

The chain combines TRGV3 with TRGJP1. The J gene was not available in TCRdb and was assigned here by matching the DNA to germline segments. The length of the CDR3 is 17 residues. Germline V gives CDR1 VTNTFY, CDR2 YDVSTARD (reference sequence). V lost 0 bases and J lost 4; bases outside the gene matches: 11. In DNA form, the CDR3 reads TGTGCCACCTGGGACAGGCCATGGGGGGGCACTGGTTGGTTCAAGATATTT. It is translated as CATWDRPWGGTGWFKIF.

This clone was observed a few times. This chain connects TRGV8 to TRGJ1 or TRGJ2. Matching the DNA to germline supplied the J gene, which TCRdb does not give. The CDR3 runs 10 residues. The J segment lost 7 bases and the V segment lost 3 bases, leaving 0 bases of the junction unmatched. In germline, CDR1 is VENAVY, CDR2 YDSYNSRV. The CDR3 reads CATWDYKKLF. The CDR3, as DNA: TGTGCCACCTGGGATTATAAGAAACTCTTT.

This clone qualifies as large. The chain is built from TRGV10 and TRGJ1 or TRGJ2. TCRdb leaves out the J gene; it was filled in here by matching the DNA to germline. TRGV10 counts as an open reading frame of uncertain function. The CDR3 is 13 amino acids. Trimming cost V 8 bases and J 3 bases; bases outside gene matches: 8. The CDR3 DNA follows: TGTGCTGCGTGGGATCCGGGTTATTATAAGAAACTCTTT. Amino acid sequence: CAAWDPGYYKKLF.

This clone occurred a few times. The DNA is left out, because the CDR3 cannot be placed on it with certainty; the CDR3 is given as TCRdb lists it. The J gene is uncalled and the V gene is TRGV11. TRGV11 belongs to the ORF category, with a function that is uncertain. A total of 11 residues make up the CDR3, ends included. This chain's CDR3 is CTTVPAGLELF.

By proportion, this clone is medium-sized. The chain uses TRGV2 and TRGJ1 or TRGJ2. TCRdb carries no J gene annotation; the J gene was assigned here by matching the DNA with germline. Germline V lookup: CDR1 EGSNGY, CDR2 YDSYNSKV. Losses at the gene ends were 0 bases for V and 11 bases for J; bases not matched to a gene: 1. This CDR3 is 10 amino acids long. CDR3 loop: CATWDGEKLF. Written as DNA, the CDR3 is TGTGCCACCTGGGACGGGGAGAAACTCTTT.

By sample share, this clone is large. V usage is TRGV10 and J usage is TRGJP1. Germline matching of the DNA provided the J gene here, since TCRdb leaves it blank. TRGV10 is annotated as an ORF whose role is uncertain. CDR3 length: 15 residues. Trimming cost V 8 bases and J 0 bases; bases outside gene matches: 7. The CDR3 is CAAWVCYTTGWFKIF. CDR3 nucleotide sequence: TGTGCTGCGTGGGTTTGTTATACCACTGGTTGGTTCAAGATATTT.